This is a list of T cell receptor beta chains from one sample in a study of blood T cell repertoires in COVID-19. Generated by immunoSEQ multiplex PCR, the TCRdb table keeps only in-frame clones and is missing some. The data show about 210,000 clones, about 87% seen once. The sample consisted of PBMCs or T cells enriched from blood (not recorded which). These receptors came from a man between 18 and 29 years old with acute COVID-19. CDR3s include the opening cysteine and the closing phenylalanine or tryptophan. D genes are given only for firm matches. Clone size, where shown, is once, few, many, or a class for clones that have expanded.

>TRBV30|TRBD2|TRBJ2-3|NA
TGTGCCTGGCGGCGGGAGCAGACAGATACGCAGTATTTT
CAWRREQTDTQYF
>TRBV28|TRBD1|TRBJ1-5|NA
TGTGCCAGCAGTGCCAACCGGGACAGGGGGCTGTTTAATCAGCCCCAGCATTTT
CASSANRDRGLFNQPQHF
>TRBV7-2|TRBD1|TRBJ2-2|NA
TGTGCCAGCAGCTTAGGAGACAGGGGGGACACCGGGGAGCTGTTTTTT
CASSLGDRGDTGELFF
>TRBV5-1|NA|TRBJ2-7|NA
TGCGCCAGCAGCTTGGTTAGCAGGGGGGACTACGAGCAGTACTTC
CASSLVSRGDYEQYF
>TRBV4-2|NA|TRBJ2-2|few
TGTGCCAGCAGCCAAGAGCGGAGCAGCACCGGGGAGCTGTTTTTT
CASSQERSSTGELFF
>TRBV7-2|NA|TRBJ1-4|NA
TGTGCCAGCAGCCGGGGAGGGGCCAATGAAAAACTGTTTTTT
CASSRGGANEKLFF
>TRBV28|TRBD2|TRBJ2-3|NA
TGTGCCAGCAGTATCCCCTCCGGGACTAGCTTCGATACGCAGTATTTT
CASSIPSGTSFDTQYF
>TRBV28|NA|TRBJ2-7|NA
TGTGCCAGCAGTGCCGGGACTTACAAGGCGGACGAGCAGTACTTC
CASSAGTYKADEQYF
>TRBV11-2|TRBD2|TRBJ2-3|NA
TGTGCCAGCAGTTCAAGCGGGAGTGTGAATACGCAGTATTTT
CASSSSGSVNTQYF
>TRBV5-5|NA|TRBJ1-3|NA
TGTGCCAGCAGCCGGGATTCCTCTGGAAACACCATATATTTT
CASSRDSSGNTIYF
>TRBV3-1/TRBV3-2|TRBD2|TRBJ2-3|NA
TGTGCCAGCAGCCAAACAGCGGGAGGGGTATCAGATACGCAGTATTTT
CASSQTAGGVSDTQYF
>TRBV4-1|TRBD1|TRBJ1-1|NA
TGCGCCAGCAGCCCAGGGACAGGGAGACTGAACACTGAAGCTTTCTTT
CASSPGTGRLNTEAFF
>TRBV19|NA|TRBJ2-1|NA
TGTGCCAGTAGTATAGATAGCGGAAACTCCTACAATGAGCAGTTCTTC
CASSIDSGNSYNEQFF
>TRBV28|TRBD1|TRBJ2-7|NA
TGTGCCAGCAGTCCACAGGGACAGGGGGTCGACGAGCAGTACTTC
CASSPQGQGVDEQYF
>TRBV24-1|TRBD1|TRBJ1-1|once
TGTGCCACCAGTGAAGAGACAGGGGACACTGAAGCTTTCTTT
CATSEETGDTEAFF
>TRBV19|TRBD1|TRBJ2-1|NA
TGTGCCAGTAGTATTAGGACAGGGCTATCTAGCTACAATGAGCAGTTCTTC
CASSIRTGLSSYNEQFF
>TRBV5-5|NA|TRBJ2-7|NA
TGTGCCAGCAGCTCCGACTTGGTCCCGGCCCCCAACGAGCAGTACTTC
CASSSDLVPAPNEQYF
>TRBV5-4|NA|TRBJ2-7|NA
TGTGCCAGCAGCTTGGGTCGGGCCTACGAGCAGTACTTC
CASSLGRAYEQYF
>TRBV7-3|TRBD2|TRBJ2-1|once
TGTGCCAGCAGCCTAGCGGGAGGGAACAATGAGCAGTTCTTC
CASSLAGGNNEQFF
>TRBV11-2|NA|TRBJ1-2|NA
TGTGCCAGCAGCCGAACCGCCGGCGGCGAACTGGGCTACACCTTC
CASSRTAGGELGYTF
>TRBV28|NA|TRBJ2-1|NA
TGTGCCAGCAGCCAATACCGCCGGAGGGACGAGCAGTTCTTC
CASSQYRRRDEQFF
>TRBV19|TRBD1|TRBJ1-2|NA
TGTGCCAGTACCCCGGGACAGGAAAAGCCTCGTAACTATGGCTACACCTTC
CASTPGQEKPRNYGYTF
>TRBV5-8|TRBD1|TRBJ1-5|NA
TGTGCCAGCAACCTAGGGGACAGGGATAATCAGCCCCAGCATTTT
CASNLGDRDNQPQHF
>TRBV5-8|NA|TRBJ1-2|NA
TGTGCCAGCAGCCAACGTTTCAGGGTCGACTATGGCTACACCTTC
CASSQRFRVDYGYTF
>TRBV6-5|NA|TRBJ2-7|NA
TGTGCCAGCAGTTTGGTAAAGGACACCTACGAGCAGTACTTC
CASSLVKDTYEQYF
>TRBV5-8|NA|TRBJ2-7|NA
TGTGCCAGCAGCTTGTCCCGGACACCCTACGAGCAGTACTTC
CASSLSRTPYEQYF
>TRBV4-3|NA|TRBJ1-1|NA
TGCGCCAGCAGCCAAGCGGGCGGGGCAAACACTGAAGCTTTCTTT
CASSQAGGANTEAFF
>TRBV23-1|TRBD1|TRBJ2-7|NA
TGCGCCAGCAACCCACTCCGTGGGGACAGGTCCTACGAGCAGTACTTC
CASNPLRGDRSYEQYF
>TRBV27|TRBD2|TRBJ2-3|NA
TGTGCCAGCAGTAACCGCGGGAGCGGCACAGATACGCAGTATTTT
CASSNRGSGTDTQYF
>TRBV30|NA|TRBJ2-5|NA
TGTGCCTGGAGTGTGGACTATCTCCAAGAGACCCAGTACTTC
CAWSVDYLQETQYF
>TRBV5-1|NA|TRBJ2-3|NA
TGCGCCAGCAGGACCACAGGGCAGGGCGCAGATACGCAGTATTTT
CASRTTGQGADTQYF
>TRBV18|TRBD1|TRBJ1-2|once
TGTGCCAGCTCACCGTCACAGGGGGATAGATTAGGCTACACCTTC
CASSPSQGDRLGYTF
>TRBV12-3/TRBV12-4|NA|TRBJ2-3|NA
TGTGCCAGCAGTGCCAGGGTGTATACGCAGTATTTT
CASSARVYTQYF
>TRBV19|NA|TRBJ1-6|NA
TGTGCCAGTAGACCGGACAGTAATAATTCACCCCTCCACTTT
CASRPDSNNSPLHF
>TRBV10-3|TRBD2|TRBJ2-2|NA
TGTGCCATCGGGGGTAATGCGACCCGGGGGGAGACCGGGGAGCTGTTTTTT
CAIGGNATRGETGELFF
>TRBV13|TRBD2|TRBJ2-3|medium-sized
TGTGCCAGCCCGAGGGGAGCGGGAGAGACAGATACGCAGTATTTT
CASPRGAGETDTQYF
>TRBV28|NA|TRBJ2-2|NA
TGTGCCCTCCTGGCAGGCGGGCCGGGCACCGGGGAGCTGTTTTTT
CALLAGGPGTGELFF
>TRBV2|NA|TRBJ1-4|NA
TGTGCCAGCAGCGGCGGACAGTCTAATGAAAAACTGTTTTTT
CASSGGQSNEKLFF
>TRBV24-1|NA|TRBJ2-1|once
TGTGCCACCAGTGATTTGTCAGAAGTTCGAGGAAATGAGCAGTTCTTC
CATSDLSEVRGNEQFF
>TRBV30|NA|TRBJ2-1|few
TGTGCCTGGAGTGTCGCAGGAAATGAGCAGTTCTTC
CAWSVAGNEQFF
>TRBV7-2|NA|TRBJ1-2|NA
TGTGCCAGCAGCTTAGCGTGGCCAGATCGGTTGGGCGGCTACACCTTC
CASSLAWPDRLGGYTF
>TRBV11-2|NA|TRBJ1-5|NA
TGTGCCAGCAGCCCAAAGGGCGGGAATCAGCCCCAGCATTTT
CASSPKGGNQPQHF
>TRBV4-2|TRBD2|TRBJ2-7|once
TGTGCCAGCAGCCAAGGTCTTTTGGGAGCGGGAACCTACGAGCAGTACTTC
CASSQGLLGAGTYEQYF
>TRBV7-9|NA|TRBJ2-1|NA
TGTGCCAGCAGCTTCGCCGCGGGACCCCGCGGACGGAATGAGCAGTTCTTC
CASSFAAGPRGRNEQFF